Each of the 24 T cell receptor beta chains below was sequenced from the same sample in a study of CD8 T cells in Susac syndrome. Random hexamers were used to reverse transcribe an amount of roughly 0.45 to 1 ug RNA. TCRdb analysed the immunoSEQ multiplex PCR reads with MiXCR anew, one entry per CDR3 protein. This table holds more than 250,000 distinct CDR3 sequences, 92% found once. Sequencing was performed on CD4+ T cells from PBMCs. The receptor set was obtained from a human donor with multiple sclerosis.

This sequence joins TRBV7-9 and TRBJ2-2, with no clear D. Per the germline V gene, CDR1 is SEHNR and CDR2 is FQNEAQ (reference sequence). V dropped 2 bases and J dropped 0 bases, with 7 bases sitting between them. The CDR3 extends over 15 amino acids. The CDR3 protein is CASSLNRPNTGELFF. DNA of the CDR3: TGTGCCAGCAGCTTAAACAGACCGAACACCGGGGAGCTGTTTTTT. Based on the CDR3 plus reference TRBV7-9 and TRBJ2-2, the full variable domain is DTGVSQNPRHKITKRGQNVTFRCDPISEHNRLYWYRQTLGQGPEFLTYFQNEAQLEKSRLLSDRFSAERPKGSFSTLEIQRTEQGDSAMYLCASSLNRPNTGELFFGEGSRLTVL.

V usage is TRBV3-1 and J usage is TRBJ2-7; a possible D gene is TRBD2 (5 bases). Per germline, CDR1 LGHDT and CDR2 YNNKEL (reference sequence). CDR3 size: 16 residues. V dropped 4 bases and J dropped 6 bases, with 22 bases sitting between them. CDR3 residues: CASSRSLDWPGREQYF. Here the CDR3 DNA reads TGTGCCAGCAGCCGGTCTCTGGACTGGCCTGGGCGCGAGCAGTACTTC.

J is TRBJ2-3 and V is TRBV12-3 or TRBV12-4; D possibly uses TRBD1 or TRBD2 (5 bases each). This CDR3 spans 15 amino acids. V lost 3 bases and J lost 3, with 13 bases in between. The CDR3: CASSFGGLATDTQYF. DNA for the CDR3: TGTGCCAGCAGTTTTGGGGGTCTTGCGACAGATACGCAGTATTTT.

This chain uses TRBV7-3 with TRBJ1-1; D call uncertain. V was pared by 0 bases and J by 3 bases, with 5 bases between. The CDR3 loop spans 13 amino acids. The germline V gene has CDR1 SGHTA and CDR2 FQGTGA. Here the CDR3 DNA reads TGTGCCAGCAGCTTAACAAGGGACACTGAAGCTTTCTTT. Protein: CASSLTRDTEAFF.

J is TRBJ1-1 and V is TRBV11-2; D not certain. The CDR3 has 11 amino acids. Trimming stripped 5 bases from V and 5 bases from J, with 6 bases between. Germline V gives CDR1 SGHAT, CDR2 FQNNGV. CDR3 protein: CASSVVTEAFF. The DNA for the CDR3 is TGTGCCAGCAGCGTTGTGACTGAAGCTTTCTTT.

V usage is TRBV12-3 or TRBV12-4 and J usage is TRBJ2-3; D remains unclear. There are 11 residues in the CDR3. Trimming removed 8 bases at V and 6 bases at J, with 9 bases between. CDR3 loop: CASALWDTQYF. In DNA form, the CDR3 reads TGTGCCAGCGCCCTTTGGGATACGCAGTATTTT.

This chain links TRBV12-3 or TRBV12-4 with TRBJ2-2; TRBD2 is a possible D gene (6 bases). Deletions cut 6 bases from V and 4 bases from J, with 21 bases between. The length of the CDR3 is 17 residues. The CDR3 region is CASSPPLALSPTGELFF. The CDR3 nucleotides are TGTGCCAGCAGCCCACCACTAGCTCTATCCCCCACCGGGGAGCTGTTTTTT.

The rearrangement links TRBV27 to TRBJ2-5; D not certain. The V end was cut by 2 bases, the J end by 1 base, with 14 bases between. Germline CDR1 and CDR2: MNHEY and SMNVEV (reference sequence). The CDR3 runs to 16 residues. In DNA form, the CDR3 reads TGTGCCAGCAGTTTAGGTAGCAGCTGGGTCCAAGAGACCCAGTACTTC. The encoded protein is CASSLGSSWVQETQYF.

The chain has TRBV14 and TRBJ2-1; D might be TRBD2 (6 bases). In germline, CDR1 is SGHDN, CDR2 FVKESK. CDR3 size: 15 residues. The V and J ends lost 3 bases and 7 bases respectively, with 16 bases between them. The CDR3 DNA follows: TGTGCCAGCAGCCACGTACGACTAGTTGGGAATGAGCAGTTCTTC. It translates to CASSHVRLVGNEQFF.

Only one count was recorded for this clonotype. The chain employs TRBV5-6 and TRBJ1-2; D unclear. The V end was cut by 0 bases, the J end by 0 bases, with 9 bases between. The CDR3 is 15 amino acids. CDR1 and CDR2 (germline): SGHDT, YYEEEE. CDR3 sequence (DNA): TGTGCCAGCAGCTTGGCTGGCAGTCCTAACTATGGCTACACCTTC. Translated: CASSLAGSPNYGYTF. The full variable domain, its missing parts supplied by reference TRBV5-6 and TRBJ1-2, is DAGVTQSPTHLIKTRGQQVTLRCSPKSGHDTVSWYQQALGQGPQFIFQYYEEEERQRGNFPDRFSGHQFPNYSSELNVNALLLGDSALYLCASSLAGSPNYGYTFGSGTRLTVV.

This sequence joins TRBV28 and TRBJ2-3, with D unclear. Trimming left V 6 bases short and J 4 bases short, with 17 bases between. Germline assignment: CDR1 MDHEN and CDR2 SYDVKM. The CDR3 runs to 15 residues. CDR3 nucleotides: TGTGCCAGCAGCTCTCGCCTTAGGCTCCCAGATACGCAGTATTTT. This sequence encodes CASSSRLRLPDTQYF.

The J gene is TRBJ2-1, the V gene TRBV20-1; 7 bases map to TRBD2. CDR3 size: 13 residues. Germline V CDR1 and CDR2: DFQATT, SNEGSKA (reference sequence). V shed 6 bases, J shed 6 bases, and the junction held 8 bases outside the gene matches. As DNA, the CDR3 is TGCAGTGCGCGGACTAGTCCGGGCAATGAGCAGTTCTTC. This gives the protein CSARTSPGNEQFF.

The chain employs TRBV10-1 and TRBJ2-7; D gene uncertain. The germline gives CDR1 WNHNN, CDR2 SYGVQD (reference sequence). Between the trimmed V and J ends, which lost 0 bases and 2 bases, there was a span of 8 bases. CDR3 length: 14 residues. CDR3 sequence reads: CASSESGMTYEQYF. In DNA, the CDR3 is TGCGCCAGCAGTGAGTCAGGGATGACCTACGAGCAGTACTTC.

J is TRBJ2-3 and V is TRBV12-3 or TRBV12-4; D uncertain. The V and J ends lost 4 bases and 4 bases respectively, with 9 bases between them. The CDR3 runs to 13 residues. This CDR3 is CASSSSGADTQYF. The CDR3 coding sequence is TGTGCCAGCAGTTCTTCAGGAGCAGATACGCAGTATTTT.

The chain has TRBV4-2 and TRBJ2-1; D perhaps matches TRBD2 (6 bases). V lost 5 bases to trimming and J lost 5 bases, with 22 bases between them. This CDR3 is built from 17 residues. Germline loops: CDR1 LGHNA, CDR2 YNFKEQ. This CDR3 is CASSSRRRAFEDNEQFF. The DNA of the CDR3 is TGTGCCAGCAGCTCAAGGAGGAGGGCCTTTGAGGACAATGAGCAGTTCTTC.

The rearrangement uses TRBV2 and TRBJ2-2, with TRBD1 identical over 7 bases. With V trimmed by 6 bases and J by 5 bases, 6 bases remained unmatched. The CDR3 has 14 residues. Per germline, CDR1 SNHLY and CDR2 FYNNEI. CDR3 loop: CASRPGQITGELFF. CDR3 in DNA: TGTGCCAGCAGACCGGGACAGATAACCGGGGAGCTGTTTTTT.

The rearrangement links TRBV6-1 to TRBJ2-4; tentative D call: TRBD1 (7 bases). The germline V and J ends were trimmed by 5 bases and 6 bases, with 14 bases remaining between them. Germline V CDR1 and CDR2: MNHNS, SASEGT. The CDR3 totals 14 residues. DNA of the CDR3: TGTGCCAGCAGTCTTCGTCAGGGGGGAAACATTCAGTACTTC. It encodes CASSLRQGGNIQYF.

This clonotype was seen a single time. The chain links TRBV29-1 to TRBJ2-1, with D perhaps TRBD2 (6 bases). The CDR3 contains 15 residues. V lost 8 bases to trimming and J lost 2 bases, with 19 bases between them. Germline V lookup: CDR1 SQVTM, CDR2 ANQGSEA. CDR3 sequence reads: CSIRDAGSTYNEQFF. The DNA of the CDR3 is TGCAGCATCCGAGACGCGGGATCCACCTACAATGAGCAGTTCTTC.

V usage is TRBV9 and J usage is TRBJ2-7, with 7 nucleotides matching TRBD1. Germline CDR1 is SGDLS and CDR2 is YYNGEE. Trimming took 0 bases from V and 4 from J; bases not matched to a gene: 7. The CDR3 spans 15 residues. The CDR3 DNA sequence: TGTGCCAGCAGCGTAGACGGGACAGACGCTTACGAGCAGTACTTC. Protein product: CASSVDGTDAYEQYF.

The chain links TRBV12-3 or TRBV12-4 to TRBJ2-2, with D possibly called TRBD1 or TRBD2 (6 bases each). V lost 2 bases and J 6 bases, leaving 19 bases between the germline ends. The CDR3 extends over 17 amino acids. CDR3 nucleotides: TGTGCCAGCAGTTTAAGAACCCCCAGGGGAGGTCCCGGGGAGCTGTTTTTT. Protein: CASSLRTPRGGPGELFF.

The chain employs TRBV5-1 and TRBJ2-4; D may be TRBD1 (5 bases). Trimming stripped 6 bases from V and 6 bases from J, with 19 bases between. The CDR3 contains 15 residues. CDR1 and CDR2 from the germline V gene are SGHRS and YFSETQ. The CDR3 DNA reads TGCGCCAGCAAACCGTCCTCAGGGTTCCTAAACATTCAGTACTTC. It is translated as CASKPSSGFLNIQYF.

V gene TRBV2 combines with J gene TRBJ2-3; no reliable D call. V was cut by 6 bases and J by 0 bases, with 10 bases left in between. The CDR3 is 14 amino acids. Germline V lookup: CDR1 SNHLY, CDR2 FYNNEI. The CDR3: CASRESSSTDTQYF. The CDR3 nucleotides read TGTGCCAGCAGGGAATCTTCTAGCACAGATACGCAGTATTTT.

The V gene is TRBV4-1, the J gene TRBJ1-1; D perhaps matches TRBD1 (5 bases). CDR1 and CDR2 (germline): MGHRA, YSYEKL. This CDR3 spans 16 amino acids. V gave up 0 bases and J gave up 1 base, with 12 bases separating them. CDR3 DNA sequence: TGCGCCAGCAGCCAAGATTTCGGGACGGAGAACACTGAAGCTTTCTTT. Amino acid sequence: CASSQDFGTENTEAFF.

The rearrangement links TRBV19 to TRBJ2-7; D is uncertain. The CDR3 is 13 amino acids. Looked up from germline, CDR1 is LNHDA and CDR2 is SQIVND (reference sequence). V gave up 6 bases and J gave up 0 bases, with 9 bases separating them. Written as DNA, the CDR3 is TGTGCCAGTAGAAAAACCGCCTCCTACGAGCAGTACTTC. Amino acids: CASRKTASYEQYF.